This TCR beta chain originates from a study of tumor-infiltrating lymphocytes in primary liver carcinoma. The length of the CDR3 is 14 residues. The V end lost 0 bases, the J end lost 6 bases, and 11 bases lay between the germline ends. CDR1 SGHTS and CDR2 YDEGEE come from the germline V gene. Constant-region priming of 500 to 550 ng total RNA yielded TCR beta cDNA. For TCR beta, libraries were produced by three nested multiplex PCR rounds using slightly modified ARM-PCR. Both of the initial two PCR rounds ran for around 9 cycles and employed TRBV1-TRBV30 forward primers alongside a C-beta reverse primer. TCRdb itself ran the multiplex PCR reads through MiXCR, one entry per CDR3 protein. The profile covers about 190,000 distinct CDR3 sequences, with around 85% appearing a single time and 18% taken by the ten largest. This clonotype was seen repeatedly, ten times or more. Scientists recovered RNA and DNA together from about 21-30 mg of unsorted bulk tissue.

Source material: tumor tissue from primary liver carcinoma. This receptor was identified in a man aged 40-50 years with primary liver carcinoma and hepatitis B virus infection. The V gene is TRBV5-8, the J gene TRBJ2-3, with D possibly TRBD1 on 6 matching bases. The chain's CDR3 is CASSLGTVADTQYF. The CDR3 DNA reads as TGTGCCAGCAGCTTGGGGACAGTGGCGGATACGCAGTATTTT.